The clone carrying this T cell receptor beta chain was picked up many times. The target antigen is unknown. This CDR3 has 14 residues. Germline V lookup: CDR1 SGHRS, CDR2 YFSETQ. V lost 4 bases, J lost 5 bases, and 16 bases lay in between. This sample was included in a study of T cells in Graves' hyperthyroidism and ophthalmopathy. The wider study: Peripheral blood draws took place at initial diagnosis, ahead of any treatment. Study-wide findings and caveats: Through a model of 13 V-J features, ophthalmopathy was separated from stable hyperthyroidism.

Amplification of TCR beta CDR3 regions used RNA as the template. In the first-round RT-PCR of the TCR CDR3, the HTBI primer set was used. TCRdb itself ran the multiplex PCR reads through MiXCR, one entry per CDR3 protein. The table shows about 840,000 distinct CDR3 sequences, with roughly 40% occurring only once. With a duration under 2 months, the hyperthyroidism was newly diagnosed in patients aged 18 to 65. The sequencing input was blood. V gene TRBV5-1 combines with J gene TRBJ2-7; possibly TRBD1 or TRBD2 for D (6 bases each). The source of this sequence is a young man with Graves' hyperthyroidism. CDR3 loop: CASSAGQGGDEQYF. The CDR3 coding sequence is TGCGCCAGCAGCGCGGGACAAGGCGGAGACGAGCAGTACTTC.